This entry lists 21 T cell receptor beta chains sequenced from one sample in a study of cytomegalovirus exposure and HLA in healthy donors. The assay was immunoSEQ multiplex PCR, and TCRdb's table has in-frame clones only and misses some. Here the sample spans around 250,000 clones, roughly 89% being singletons. Source material: PBMCs. The receptors originated from a young woman in good health and CMV-seronegative.

The chain uses TRBV4-3 and TRBJ2-7; TRBD2 matches 9 bases. Germline lookup yields CDR1 LGHNA and CDR2 YSLEER. The CDR3 has 17 residues. V trimming: 1 base; J trimming: 6 bases; junction bases outside the gene matches: 13. The chain's CDR3 is CASSQGDPSGAAREQYF. The CDR3 DNA reads TGCGCCAGCAGCCAAGGGGATCCTAGCGGGGCCGCGCGCGAGCAGTACTTC.

This sequence joins TRBV5-8 and TRBJ2-3, with 8 bases that match TRBD2. The CDR3 is 16 amino acids. V lost 4 bases to trimming and J lost 1 base; unmatched junction nucleotides: 8. Germline loops: CDR1 SGHTS, CDR2 YDEGEE. This CDR3 reads CASSIPTSGRTDTQYF. The CDR3 nucleotides are TGTGCCAGCAGCATCCCCACTAGCGGACGCACAGATACGCAGTATTTT.

In DNA, the CDR3 is TGTGCCAGCAGTGACAGTGAAACCGGGTCGCATTTT. It codes for CASSDSETGSHF. The rearrangement uses TRBV2 and TRBJ1-5; no firm D call. This CDR3 comprises 12 residues. Germline loops: CDR1 SNHLY, CDR2 FYNNEI. Between the trimmed V and J ends, which lost 3 bases and 15 bases, there was a span of 15 bases.

The chain joins TRBV28 to TRBJ2-1, with 8 bases identical to TRBD2. CDR3 length: 19 amino acids. J was trimmed by 1 base and V by 2 bases; bases with no gene match: 13. CDR1 is MDHEN and CDR2 is SYDVKM in the germline V gene. The CDR3 reads CASSLRALLAGPSYNEQFF. CDR3 nucleotide sequence: TGTGCCAGCAGTTTAAGGGCCTTGCTAGCGGGCCCGTCCTACAATGAGCAGTTCTTC.

The rearrangement uses TRBV27 and TRBJ2-1; 7 bases map to TRBD1. J gave up 8 bases and V 4 bases, and 14 bases lay outside the gene matches. CDR1 and CDR2 (germline): MNHEY, SMNVEV (reference sequence). The CDR3 is 16 amino acids. In nucleotides, the CDR3 is TGTGCCAGCAGTTCCCCCAGGACAGGCCCTTGGGATGAGCAGTTCTTC. Amino acids: CASSSPRTGPWDEQFF.

The CDR3 nucleotides are TGTGCCATCTCCAGGCGGGGCAAGGGAGCTTTCTTT. Its translation is CAISRRGKGAFF. J is TRBJ1-1 and V is TRBV28, with TRBD1 as a possible D gene (5 bases). Trimming left V 10 bases short and J 10 bases short, with 19 bases between. Germline CDR1 is MDHEN and CDR2 is SYDVKM. The CDR3 loop spans 12 amino acids. The full variable domain, rest sourced from reference TRBV28 and TRBJ1-1, is DVKVTQSSRYLVKRTGEKVFLECVQDMDHENMFWYRQDPGLGLRLIYFSYDVKMKEKGDIPEGYSVSREKKERFSLILESASTNQTSMYLCAISRRGKGAFFGQGTRLTVV.

This clone was seen once. This chain joins TRBV28 and TRBJ1-4, with a weak D call TRBD1 (5 bases). Germline values: CDR1 MDHEN, CDR2 SYDVKM. Trimming pared 3 bases from V and 0 bases from J, leaving 20 bases between. CDR3 length: 19 residues. The CDR3 DNA is TGTGCCAGCAGTTTTCCGGGACGGGGGAGCCTTTCAACTAATGAAAAACTGTTTTTT. This sequence encodes CASSFPGRGSLSTNEKLFF.

V gene TRBV6-4 combines with J gene TRBJ1-2; 9 bases map to TRBD1. The CDR3 spans 14 residues. Germline CDR1 is MRHNA and CDR2 is SNTAGT. V was pared by 6 bases and J by 7 bases, with 9 bases of the junction left unmatched. The CDR3 DNA reads TGTGCCAGCAGAGGACAGGGGATTTCTGCTGGCTACACCTTC. It encodes CASRGQGISAGYTF.

The chain has TRBV28 and TRBJ1-1, with unresolved D. The length of the CDR3 is 13 residues. Germline V gene sequence: CDR1 MDHEN, CDR2 SYDVKM. V dropped 8 bases and J dropped 4 bases, with 14 bases sitting between them. CDR3 in amino acids: CASVGFRSTEAFF. CDR3 bases: TGTGCCAGCGTGGGTTTTAGGAGCACTGAAGCTTTCTTT.

The rearrangement joins TRBV9 to TRBJ1-5; D is unresolved. Germline CDR1 and CDR2: SGDLS and YYNGEE. Trimming stripped 0 bases from V and 5 bases from J, with 6 bases between. The CDR3 runs 13 residues. The CDR3 region is CASSVAEYQPQHF. As DNA, the CDR3 is TGTGCCAGCAGCGTAGCCGAGTATCAGCCCCAGCATTTT.

The gene calls are TRBV9 and TRBJ2-1; possibly TRBD2 for D (5 bases). The CDR3 runs 15 residues. The germline CDR1 and CDR2 sequences are SGDLS and YYNGEE. V lost 0 bases and J 3 bases, leaving 10 bases between the germline ends. CDR3 in amino acids: CASSVDGSVYNEQFF. DNA of the CDR3: TGTGCCAGCAGCGTAGATGGTAGCGTCTACAATGAGCAGTTCTTC.

The rearrangement uses TRBV9 and TRBJ1-3; no firm D call. V lost 6 bases to trimming and J lost 0 bases, with 10 bases between them. The CDR3 is 14 residues long. Germline loops: CDR1 SGDLS, CDR2 YYNGEE. CDR3: CASTDQDSGNTIYF. CDR3 nucleotide sequence: TGTGCCAGCACGGATCAGGACTCTGGAAACACCATATATTTT.

V is TRBV20-1 and J is TRBJ1-2; D is undetermined. The CDR3 sequence is 11 residues long. Trimming removed 1 base at V and 3 bases at J, with 3 bases between. Germline lookup yields CDR1 DFQATT and CDR2 SNEGSKA (reference sequence). Here the CDR3 reads CSARGDYGYTF. CDR3 nucleotide sequence: TGCAGTGCTAGAGGAGACTATGGCTACACCTTC.

The V call is TRBV5-6, the J call TRBJ1-5; a possible D gene is TRBD1 (6 bases). Germline assignment: CDR1 SGHDT and CDR2 YYEEEE. The CDR3 contains 12 residues. V dropped 5 bases and J dropped 6 bases, with 9 bases sitting between them. CDR3 loop: CASRKGGQPQHF. DNA of the CDR3: TGTGCCAGCAGGAAAGGGGGTCAGCCCCAGCATTTT.

The rearrangement joins TRBV6-5 to TRBJ2-7; TRBD2 is a possible D gene (6 bases). This CDR3 region has 16 residues. Germline V gene lookup returns CDR1 MNHEY and CDR2 SVGAGI. V was cut by 0 bases and J by 3 bases, with 15 bases left in between. The CDR3 coding sequence is TGTGCCAGCAGTTACTCCGGCGCGGGGATGAACTACGAGCAGTACTTC. Residues: CASSYSGAGMNYEQYF.

The count of this clone is one. The chain couples TRBV11-2 to TRBJ2-3; 10 bases fit TRBD2. This CDR3 is 19 amino acids long. Trimming took 5 bases from V and 5 from J; bases not matched to a gene: 19. CDR1 and CDR2 (germline): SGHAT, FQNNGV. CDR3 in DNA: TGTGCCAGCAGCGCTCGCGCGACTCAAGCGGGGGGGCCTGGAGATACGCAGTATTTT. This gives the protein CASSARATQAGGPGDTQYF.

The chain carries TRBV27 and TRBJ2-1, with D perhaps TRBD2 (7 bases). The CDR3 consists of 13 residues. Per germline, CDR1 MNHEY and CDR2 SMNVEV (reference sequence). Trimming cost V 5 bases and J 9 bases, with 14 bases left between them. This CDR3 is CASSAGGGVEQFF. CDR3 DNA sequence: TGTGCCAGCAGTGCGGGCGGGGGCGTTGAGCAGTTCTTC.

J is TRBJ2-3 and V is TRBV7-9, with 11 bases lining up with TRBD2. Germline CDR1 SEHNR, CDR2 FQNEAQ (reference sequence). The CDR3 is 18 amino acids. Trimming cost V 7 bases and J 0 bases; bases outside gene matches: 12. CDR3 nucleotide sequence: TGTGCCAGCACAACTCGGGTAGCGGGGGGGCCGAGCACAGATACGCAGTATTTT. Translation gives CASTTRVAGGPSTDTQYF.

V is TRBV11-2 and J is TRBJ1-1; TRBD1 is a possible D gene (5 bases). Germline V gene lookup returns CDR1 SGHAT and CDR2 FQNNGV. Trimming took 5 bases from V and 0 from J, leaving 13 bases between them. This CDR3 spans 15 amino acids. The CDR3 coding sequence is TGTGCCAGCAGCAATAAAGACAGACTGAACACTGAAGCTTTCTTT. It encodes CASSNKDRLNTEAFF.

The chain combines TRBV28 with TRBJ1-6, with 7 nucleotides matching TRBD1. This CDR3 contains 14 residues. Germline lookup yields CDR1 MDHEN and CDR2 SYDVKM. J was trimmed by 8 bases and V by 3 bases; bases with no gene match: 4. The CDR3 DNA reads as TGTGCCAGCAGTTTCCGCAGGGGGGATTCACCCCTCCACTTT. It yields the protein CASSFRRGDSPLHF.

Here the CDR3 reads CASNLRQGGLASQNEQFF. CDR3 nucleotides: TGTGCCAGCAACCTTAGACAGGGCGGTTTGGCGTCTCAGAATGAGCAGTTCTTC. The J gene is TRBJ2-1, the V gene TRBV7-9; 7 nucleotides align to TRBD1. The V gene's germline CDR1 is SEHNR and CDR2 FQNEAQ (reference sequence). V lost 7 bases to trimming and J lost 7 bases; unmatched junction nucleotides: 22. The CDR3 length is 18 residues. Combining the CDR3 with reference TRBV7-9 and TRBJ2-1 gives the whole variable domain DTGVSQNPRHKITKRGQNVTFRCDPISEHNRLYWYRQTLGQGPEFLTYFQNEAQLEKSRLLSDRFSAERPKGSFSTLEIQRTEQGDSAMYLCASNLRQGGLASQNEQFFGPGTRLTVL.